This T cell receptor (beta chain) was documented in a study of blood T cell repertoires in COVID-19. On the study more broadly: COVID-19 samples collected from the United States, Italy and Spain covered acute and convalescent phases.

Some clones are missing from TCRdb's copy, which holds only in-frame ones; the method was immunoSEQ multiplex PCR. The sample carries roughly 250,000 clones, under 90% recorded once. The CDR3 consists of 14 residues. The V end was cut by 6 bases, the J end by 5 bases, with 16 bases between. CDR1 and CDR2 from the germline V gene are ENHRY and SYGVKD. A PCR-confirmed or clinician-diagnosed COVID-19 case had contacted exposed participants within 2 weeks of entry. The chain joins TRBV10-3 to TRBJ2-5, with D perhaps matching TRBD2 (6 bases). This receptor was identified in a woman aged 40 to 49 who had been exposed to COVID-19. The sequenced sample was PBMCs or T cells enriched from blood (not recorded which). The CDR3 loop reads CAISPDFGGETQYF. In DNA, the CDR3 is TGTGCCATCAGCCCCGACTTTGGAGGGGAGACCCAGTACTTC.